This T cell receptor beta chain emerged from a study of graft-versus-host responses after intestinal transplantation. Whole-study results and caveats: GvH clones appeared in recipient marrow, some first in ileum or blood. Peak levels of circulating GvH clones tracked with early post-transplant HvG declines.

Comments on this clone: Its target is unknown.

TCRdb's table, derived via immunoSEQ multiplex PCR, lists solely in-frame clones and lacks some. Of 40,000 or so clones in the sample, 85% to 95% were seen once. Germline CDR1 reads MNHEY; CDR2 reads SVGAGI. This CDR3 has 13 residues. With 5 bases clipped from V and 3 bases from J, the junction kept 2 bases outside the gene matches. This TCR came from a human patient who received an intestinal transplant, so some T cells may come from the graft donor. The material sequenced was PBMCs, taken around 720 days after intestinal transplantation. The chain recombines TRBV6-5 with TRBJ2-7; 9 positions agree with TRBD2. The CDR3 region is CASSMTSGYEQYF. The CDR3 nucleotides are TGTGCCAGCAGTATGACTAGCGGCTACGAGCAGTACTTC.